This T cell receptor beta chain was captured by sequencing in a study of blood T cells in healthy people across ages. The use of a sample-barcoded 5' primer and a J-beta primer mix characterized a second PCR of roughly 7 to 11 cycles. Each cDNA molecule received a tag from a template-switch adaptor that had 12 random nucleotides. TCRdb re-called the 5' RACE reads through MiXCR, storing one row per CDR3 protein. The profile shows about 680,000 distinct CDR3 sequences, approximately 50% of them singletons. This clonotype was recorded only once. A read error may account for a junction end that differs from germline. The sample providers were healthy Caucasian people from Russia, aged about 6 to 95. Input material: blood. This receptor was identified in a woman aged 60 to 75 in good health.

The CDR3 nucleotides read TGTGCCAGCGGCCAAGGGACAGCGGACTCCTACAATGAGCAGTTCTTC. Translating it yields CASGQGTADSYNEQFF. This chain connects TRBV4-2 to TRBJ2-1; 7 bases match TRBD1. CDR3 length equals 16 residues. The germline gives CDR1 LGHNA, CDR2 YNFKEQ.